What follows describes a single T cell receptor beta chain. This specimen belongs to a study of blood T cell repertoires in COVID-19. At the level of the study: There were acute and convalescent COVID-19 samples, and they came from the United States, Italy and Spain.

Germline V CDR1 and CDR2: LGHNT, FRNRAP. This CDR3 is built from 14 residues. The V gene lost 2 bases and the J gene lost 3 bases, with 7 bases spanning the gap. TCRdb's table, derived via immunoSEQ multiplex PCR, lists solely in-frame clones and lacks some. The data hold around 130,000 clones, with about 87% observed a single time. The source of this sequence is a woman between 55 and 75 years old with acute or convalescent COVID-19. The V and J genes are TRBV12-5 and TRBJ2-2, with D unclear. Sequenced sample: peripheral blood. For the CDR3, the DNA is TGTGCTAGTGGTTTGAACAGCTACACCGGGGAGCTGTTTTTT. Its translation: CASGLNSYTGELFF.